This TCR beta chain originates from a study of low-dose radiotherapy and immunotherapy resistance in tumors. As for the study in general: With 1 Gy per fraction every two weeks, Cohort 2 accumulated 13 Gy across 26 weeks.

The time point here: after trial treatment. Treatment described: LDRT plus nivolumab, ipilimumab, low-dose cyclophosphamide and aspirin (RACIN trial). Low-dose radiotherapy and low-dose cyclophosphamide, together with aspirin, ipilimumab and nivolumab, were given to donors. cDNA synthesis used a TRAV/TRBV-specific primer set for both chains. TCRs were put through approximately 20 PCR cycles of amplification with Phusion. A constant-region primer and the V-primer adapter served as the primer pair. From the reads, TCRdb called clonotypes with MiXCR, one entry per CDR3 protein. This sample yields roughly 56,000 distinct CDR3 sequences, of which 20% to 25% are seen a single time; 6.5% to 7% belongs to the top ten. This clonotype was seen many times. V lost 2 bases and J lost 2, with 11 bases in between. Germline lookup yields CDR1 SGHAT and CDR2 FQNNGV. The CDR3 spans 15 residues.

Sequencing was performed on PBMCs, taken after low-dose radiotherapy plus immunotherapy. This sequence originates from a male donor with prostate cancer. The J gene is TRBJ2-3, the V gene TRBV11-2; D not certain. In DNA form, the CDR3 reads TGTGCCAGCAGCTTAATAATATCCCACACAGATACGCAGTATTTT. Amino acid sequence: CASSLIISHTDTQYF.